This T cell receptor beta chain emerged from a study of T cell responses to AZD1222 COVID-19 vaccine. Across the whole study: Analysis merged second doses at about 4 or about 12 weeks. Findings of the study overall: At study baseline, merely six AZD1222 recipients were seropositive. Reportedly, nearly half the spike-specific TCRs target unmutated variant regions. Repertoire sampling was restricted to post-peak T cell response timepoints.

Concerning this clone itself: Antigen specificity is unknown.

The protocol was immunoSEQ multiplex PCR, while the TCRdb copy is restricted to in-frame clones and leaves out a portion. The sample yields about 120,000 clones, 70% to 90% seen once. Between the trimmed V and J ends, which lost 6 bases and 0 bases, there was a span of 17 bases. The germline gives CDR1 LNHDA, CDR2 SQIVND (reference sequence). CDR3 length: 16 residues. The specimen was peripheral blood, collected on day 0 of AZD1222 vaccination. The sequence derives from an adult in good health. The V gene is TRBV19, the J gene TRBJ1-2; no firm D call. The CDR3 sequence is CASRDRLGNSNYGYTF. CDR3 DNA: TGTGCCAGTAGGGATAGACTAGGGAATTCTAACTATGGCTACACCTTC.